Below, 6 T cell receptor beta chains from the same sample are listed, as sequenced in a study of vaccination and CD4 T cells after COVID-19. Sequenced with the Oncomine TCR Beta short-read assay was DNA taken from cultured CD4+ T cells. TCRdb called the PCR reads again in MiXCR, with one record for every CDR3 protein. The sample yields about 25,000 distinct CDR3 sequences, roughly 67% seen once. As for treatment: roughly 10-day PBMC culture with coronavirus spike peptide pools or control peptides (ViraFEST assay). Their target antigens are unknown. The material sequenced was CD4+ T cells from blood, cultured in vitro, taken after SARS-CoV-2 vaccination. The source of these receptors is a human donor who received a COVID-19 vaccine.

The rearrangement joins TRBV6-5 to TRBJ1-3, with D unresolved. The V gene lost 4 bases and the J gene lost 4 bases, with 14 bases spanning the gap. Germline loops: CDR1 MNHEY, CDR2 SVGAGI. This CDR3 has 15 amino acids. The CDR3 coding sequence is TGTGCCAGCAGTTCTGGACCCCCCCCAGGAAACACCATATATTTT. Translation gives CASSSGPPPGNTIYF.

This clonotype was found once. The chain is built from TRBV2 and TRBJ1-1; no clear D gene. With 8 bases removed from V and 0 bases from J, the gap between germline ends came to 28 bases. The V gene's germline CDR1 is SNHLY and CDR2 FYNNEI. CDR3 length equals 19 residues. The CDR3 DNA reads as TGTGCCAGCGTTTCTCGTCTCGGTTCTATCGGACCCATGAACACTGAAGCTTTCTTT. Translation gives CASVSRLGSIGPMNTEAFF.

This clonotype was observed a single time. This chain joins TRBV21-1 and TRBJ1-2. TRBV21-1 is classified as a pseudogene. This CDR3 has 15 residues. Written as DNA, the CDR3 is TGTGCCAGCAGCAAAGCGGGCCGACCTATCGGAGGCTACACCTTC. It translates to CASSKAGRPIGGYTF.

The chain combines TRBV7-9 with TRBJ2-7; D possibly corresponds to TRBD1 (5 bases). CDR1 and CDR2 from the germline V gene are SEHNR and FQNEAQ (reference sequence). The V end was cut by 5 bases, the J end by 5 bases, with 19 bases between. The CDR3 loop spans 15 amino acids. The CDR3 loop is CASSLGALSSNEQYF. The CDR3, as DNA: TGTGCCAGCAGCCTAGGGGCCCTTAGTTCGAACGAGCAGTACTTC.

The chain is built from TRBV24-1 and TRBJ1-2, with 7 bases aligning to TRBD1. CDR3 length: 14 residues. The V gene's germline CDR1 is KGHDR and CDR2 SFDVKD. V dropped 7 bases and J dropped 5; count of bases not matched to a gene: 9. CDR3 region: CATRGPEGAYGYTF. DNA of the CDR3: TGTGCCACCAGGGGGCCTGAGGGGGCTTATGGCTACACCTTC.

This chain joins TRBV7-2 and TRBJ1-6; D might be TRBD1 (6 bases). The germline CDR1 and CDR2 sequences are SGHTA and FQGNSA. Trimming pared 1 base from V and 5 bases from J, leaving 9 bases between. This CDR3 has 15 residues. The CDR3 loop reads CASSLVTGNNSPLHF. In DNA, the CDR3 is TGTGCCAGCAGCTTAGTCACAGGGAATAATTCACCCCTCCACTTT.